What follows are 10 T cell receptor beta chains derived from one specimen sequenced in a study of PD-L1 blockade in urothelial cancer. Described time point: pretreatment peripheral blood. Assay used: immunoSEQ multiplex PCR; TCRdb lists only in-frame clones, some missing. The sample shows more than 85,000 clones, 87% of them seen only once. Sequenced here: PBMCs, sampled around atezolizumab (anti-PD-L1) treatment. These receptor sequences come from a man between 60 and 75 years old with urothelial cancer.

This clone was found a few times. At the DNA level, this CDR3 is encoded by other sequences in the same sample as well. V gene TRBV6-5 combines with J gene TRBJ2-6; possibly TRBD2 for D (5 bases). The CDR3 spans 15 residues. Deletions cut 6 bases from V and 0 bases from J, with 9 bases between. Germline CDR1 reads MNHEY; CDR2 reads SVGAGI. CDR3 DNA: TGTGCCAGCAGACGGGAAAGCTCTGGGGCCAACGTCCTGACTTTC. Translated: CASRRESSGANVLTF.

The CDR3 protein is CASSSRVSDGYTF. CDR3 sequence (DNA): TGCGCCAGCAGCAGCAGGGTCTCGGATGGCTACACCTTC. This chain connects TRBV5-1 to TRBJ1-2; TRBD1 might be the D (5 bases). V was shortened by 4 bases and J by 6 bases, with 13 bases between the two germline ends. CDR1 is SGHRS, CDR2 YFSETQ, per germline. CDR3 length equals 13 residues.

There are a few counts of this clone. This chain joins TRBV28 and TRBJ1-1, with 7 positions matching TRBD1. Germline lookup yields CDR1 MDHEN and CDR2 SYDVKM. CDR3 size: 13 residues. Unmatched junction bases numbered 4, after V lost 4 bases and J lost 5 bases. The DNA of the CDR3 is TGTGCCAGCAGTTACCAGGGGGTGACTGAAGCTTTCTTT. It yields the protein CASSYQGVTEAFF. The variable domain in full, with the rest retrieved from reference TRBV28 and TRBJ1-1, is DVKVTQSSRYLVKRTGEKVFLECVQDMDHENMFWYRQDPGLGLRLIYFSYDVKMKEKGDIPEGYSVSREKKERFSLILESASTNQTSMYLCASSYQGVTEAFFGQGTRLTVV.

The CDR3 is CASSFGQGSYEQYF. The CDR3 coding sequence is TGTGCCAGCAGTTTCGGACAGGGATCCTACGAGCAGTACTTC. This rearrangement joins TRBV27 to TRBJ2-7, with TRBD1 identical over 8 bases. Trimming cost V 3 bases and J 1 base; bases outside gene matches: 2. The CDR3 extends over 14 amino acids. Germline CDR1 MNHEY, CDR2 SMNVEV (reference sequence).

The CDR3 DNA follows: TGCGCCAGCAGCCAAGGGGGGGGCAGATCCTACGAGCAGTACTTC. It is translated as CASSQGGGRSYEQYF. This chain joins TRBV4-1 and TRBJ2-7; a possible D gene is TRBD2 (7 bases). Germline V CDR1 and CDR2: MGHRA, YSYEKL. The CDR3 runs to 15 residues. Trimming pared 1 base from V and 1 base from J, leaving 11 bases between.

J is TRBJ2-7 and V is TRBV5-1, with 9 nucleotides matching TRBD2. CDR3 size: 16 residues. The V gene end was trimmed by 0 bases and the J gene end by 3 bases; junction bases not matched to a gene: 7. The V gene's germline CDR1 is SGHRS and CDR2 YFSETQ. For the CDR3, the DNA is TGCGCCAGCAGCTTGGCCCCGGGACTAGCCAACTACGAGCAGTACTTC. Translation: CASSLAPGLANYEQYF.

This rearrangement joins TRBV27 to TRBJ2-5; D perhaps matches TRBD2 (5 bases). V was clipped by 2 bases and J by 5 bases, with 15 bases between them. This CDR3 region has 15 residues. Germline V gene sequence: CDR1 MNHEY, CDR2 SMNVEV (reference sequence). CDR3 nucleotides: TGTGCCAGCAGTTTAAGTCGAGGGCTCCATGAGACCCAGTACTTC. It is translated as CASSLSRGLHETQYF.

The chain uses TRBV4-1 and TRBJ1-1; D possibly corresponds to TRBD1 (5 bases). Germline V lookup: CDR1 MGHRA, CDR2 YSYEKL. The CDR3 length is 13 residues. Trimming shortened V by 0 bases and J by 10 bases, and 12 bases separated the two germline ends. The CDR3 sequence is CASSQDGRQRAFF. The CDR3 nucleotides read TGCGCCAGCAGCCAAGATGGGCGACAGAGAGCTTTCTTT.

This chain joins TRBV10-1 and TRBJ2-3; perhaps TRBD1 as D (5 bases). Trimming shortened V by 3 bases and J by 10 bases, and 11 bases separated the two germline ends. Per the germline V gene, CDR1 is WNHNN and CDR2 is SYGVQD (reference sequence). This CDR3 region has 12 residues. The DNA for the CDR3 is TGCGCCAGCAGTGATAGGGGCTTTGCGCAGTATTTT. This codes for CASSDRGFAQYF.

This clone was recorded only once. The chain employs TRBV7-9 and TRBJ2-3; D call uncertain. The CDR3 contains 16 residues. The V gene's germline CDR1 is SEHNR and CDR2 FQNEAQ (reference sequence). Trimming left V 5 bases short and J 1 base short, with 16 bases between. DNA of the CDR3: TGTGCCAGCAGCCCCTCAGACTGGCTTGGCACAGATACGCAGTATTTT. Translated, it gives CASSPSDWLGTDTQYF.